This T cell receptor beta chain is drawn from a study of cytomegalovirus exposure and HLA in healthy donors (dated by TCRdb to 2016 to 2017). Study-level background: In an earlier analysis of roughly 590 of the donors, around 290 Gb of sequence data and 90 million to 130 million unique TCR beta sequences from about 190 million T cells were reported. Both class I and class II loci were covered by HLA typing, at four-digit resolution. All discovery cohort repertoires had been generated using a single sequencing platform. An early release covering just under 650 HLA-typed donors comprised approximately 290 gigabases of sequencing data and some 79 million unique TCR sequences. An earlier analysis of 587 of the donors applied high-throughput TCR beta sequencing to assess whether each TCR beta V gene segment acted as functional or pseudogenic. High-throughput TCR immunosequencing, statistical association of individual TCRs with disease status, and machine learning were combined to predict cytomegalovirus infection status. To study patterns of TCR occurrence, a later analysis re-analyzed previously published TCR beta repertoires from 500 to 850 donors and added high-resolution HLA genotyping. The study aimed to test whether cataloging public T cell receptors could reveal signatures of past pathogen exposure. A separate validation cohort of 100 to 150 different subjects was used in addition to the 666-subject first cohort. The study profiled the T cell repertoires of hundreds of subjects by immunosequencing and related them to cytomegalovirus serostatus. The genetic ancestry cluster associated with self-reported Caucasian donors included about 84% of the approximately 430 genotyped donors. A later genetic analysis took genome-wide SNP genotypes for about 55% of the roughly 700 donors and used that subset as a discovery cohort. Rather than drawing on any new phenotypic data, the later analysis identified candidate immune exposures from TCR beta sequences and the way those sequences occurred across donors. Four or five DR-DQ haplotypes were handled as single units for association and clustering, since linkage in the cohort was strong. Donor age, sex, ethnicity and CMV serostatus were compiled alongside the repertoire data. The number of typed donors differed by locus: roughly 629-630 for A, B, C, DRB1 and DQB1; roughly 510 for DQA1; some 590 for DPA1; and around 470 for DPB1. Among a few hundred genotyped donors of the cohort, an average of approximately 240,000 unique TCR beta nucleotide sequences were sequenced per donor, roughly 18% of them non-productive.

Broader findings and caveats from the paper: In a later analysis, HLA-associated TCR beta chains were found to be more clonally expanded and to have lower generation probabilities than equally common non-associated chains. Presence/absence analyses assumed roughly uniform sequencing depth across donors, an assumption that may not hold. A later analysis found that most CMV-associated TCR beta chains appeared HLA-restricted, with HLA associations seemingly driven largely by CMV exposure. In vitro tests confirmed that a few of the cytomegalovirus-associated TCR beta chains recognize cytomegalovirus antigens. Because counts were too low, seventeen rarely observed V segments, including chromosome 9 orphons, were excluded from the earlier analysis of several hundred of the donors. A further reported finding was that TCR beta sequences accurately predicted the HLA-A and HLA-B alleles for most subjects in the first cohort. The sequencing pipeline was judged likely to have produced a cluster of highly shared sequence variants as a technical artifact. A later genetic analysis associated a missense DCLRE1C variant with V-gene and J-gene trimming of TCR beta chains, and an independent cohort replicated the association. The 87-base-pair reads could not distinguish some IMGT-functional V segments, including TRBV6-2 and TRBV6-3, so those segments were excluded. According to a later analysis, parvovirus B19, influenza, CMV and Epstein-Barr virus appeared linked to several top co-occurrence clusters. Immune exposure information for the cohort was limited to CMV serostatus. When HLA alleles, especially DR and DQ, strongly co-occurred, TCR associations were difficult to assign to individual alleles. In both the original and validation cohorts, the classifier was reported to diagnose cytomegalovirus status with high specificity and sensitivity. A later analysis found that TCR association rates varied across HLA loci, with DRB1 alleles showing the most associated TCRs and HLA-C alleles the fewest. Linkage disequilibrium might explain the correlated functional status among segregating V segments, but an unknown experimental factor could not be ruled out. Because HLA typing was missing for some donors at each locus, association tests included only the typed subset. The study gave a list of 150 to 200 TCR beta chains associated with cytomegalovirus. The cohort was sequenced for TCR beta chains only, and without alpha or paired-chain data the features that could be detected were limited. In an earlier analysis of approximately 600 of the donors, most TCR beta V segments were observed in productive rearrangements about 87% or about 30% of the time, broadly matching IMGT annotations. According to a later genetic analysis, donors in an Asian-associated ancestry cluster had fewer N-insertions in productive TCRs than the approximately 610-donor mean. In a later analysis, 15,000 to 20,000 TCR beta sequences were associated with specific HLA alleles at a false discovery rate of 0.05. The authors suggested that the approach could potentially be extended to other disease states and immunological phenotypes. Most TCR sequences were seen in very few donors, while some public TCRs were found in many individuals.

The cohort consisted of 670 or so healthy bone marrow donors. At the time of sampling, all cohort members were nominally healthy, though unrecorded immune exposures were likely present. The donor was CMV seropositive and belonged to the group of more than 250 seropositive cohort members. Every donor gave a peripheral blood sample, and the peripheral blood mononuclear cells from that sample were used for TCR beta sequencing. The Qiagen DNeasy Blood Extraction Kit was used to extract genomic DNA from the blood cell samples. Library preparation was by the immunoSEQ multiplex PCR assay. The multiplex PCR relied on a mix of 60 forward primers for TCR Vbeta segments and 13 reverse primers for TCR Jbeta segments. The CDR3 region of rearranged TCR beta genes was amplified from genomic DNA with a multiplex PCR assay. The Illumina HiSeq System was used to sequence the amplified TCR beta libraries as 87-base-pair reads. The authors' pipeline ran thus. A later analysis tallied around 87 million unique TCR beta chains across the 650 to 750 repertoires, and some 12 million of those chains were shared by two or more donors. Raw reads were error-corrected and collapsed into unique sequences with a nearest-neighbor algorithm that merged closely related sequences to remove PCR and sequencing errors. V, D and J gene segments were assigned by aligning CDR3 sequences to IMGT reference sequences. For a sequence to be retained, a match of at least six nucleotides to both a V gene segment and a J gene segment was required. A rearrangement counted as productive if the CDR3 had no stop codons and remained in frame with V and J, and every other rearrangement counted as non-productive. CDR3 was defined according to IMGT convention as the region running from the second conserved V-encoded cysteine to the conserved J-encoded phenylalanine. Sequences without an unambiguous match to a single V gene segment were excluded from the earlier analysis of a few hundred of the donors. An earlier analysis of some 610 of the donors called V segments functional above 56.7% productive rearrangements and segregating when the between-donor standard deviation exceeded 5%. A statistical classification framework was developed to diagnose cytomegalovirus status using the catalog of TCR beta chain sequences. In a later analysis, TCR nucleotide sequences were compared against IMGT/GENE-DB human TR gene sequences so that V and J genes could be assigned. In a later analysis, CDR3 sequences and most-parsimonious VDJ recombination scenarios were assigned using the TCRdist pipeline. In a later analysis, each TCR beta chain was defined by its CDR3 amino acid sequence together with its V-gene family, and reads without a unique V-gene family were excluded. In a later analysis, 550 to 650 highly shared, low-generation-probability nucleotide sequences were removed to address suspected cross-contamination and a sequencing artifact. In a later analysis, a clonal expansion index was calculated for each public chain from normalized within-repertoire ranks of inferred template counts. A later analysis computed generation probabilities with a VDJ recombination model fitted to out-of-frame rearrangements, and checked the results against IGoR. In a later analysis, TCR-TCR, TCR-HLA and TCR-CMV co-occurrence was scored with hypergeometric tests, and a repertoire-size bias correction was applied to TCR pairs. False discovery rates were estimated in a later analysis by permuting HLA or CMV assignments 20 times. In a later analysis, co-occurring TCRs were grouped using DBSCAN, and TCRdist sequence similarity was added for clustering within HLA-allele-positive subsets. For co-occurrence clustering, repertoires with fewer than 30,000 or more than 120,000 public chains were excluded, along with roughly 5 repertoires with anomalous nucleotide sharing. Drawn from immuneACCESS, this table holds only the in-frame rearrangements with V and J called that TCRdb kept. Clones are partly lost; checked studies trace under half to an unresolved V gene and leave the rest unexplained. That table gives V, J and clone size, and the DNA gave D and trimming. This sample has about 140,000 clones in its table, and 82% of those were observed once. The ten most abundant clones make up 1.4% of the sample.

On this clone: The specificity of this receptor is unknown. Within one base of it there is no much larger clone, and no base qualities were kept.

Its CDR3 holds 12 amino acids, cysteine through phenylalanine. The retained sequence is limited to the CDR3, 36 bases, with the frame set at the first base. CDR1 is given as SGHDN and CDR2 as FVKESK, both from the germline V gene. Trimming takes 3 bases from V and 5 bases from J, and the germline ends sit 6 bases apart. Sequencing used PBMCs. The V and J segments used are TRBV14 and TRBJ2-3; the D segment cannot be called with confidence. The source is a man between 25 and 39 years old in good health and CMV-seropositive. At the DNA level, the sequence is TGTGCCAGCAGCCATATCGGAGATACGCAGTATTTT. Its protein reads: CASSHIGDTQYF.